One TCR beta chain is described in this entry. Source study methods: Scientists estimated how many nucleated cells there were by amplifying reference gene primers. TCRdb's copy holds only in-frame clones and misses some; the assay was immunoSEQ multiplex PCR. That table furnishes V, J and clone size, whereas the DNA furnished D and trimming. Here the sample spans under 250,000 clones, approximately 85% being singletons. These data are taken from a study of blood T cell repertoires in COVID-19. Overall study context: Acute-phase and convalescent COVID-19 samples originated in the United States, Italy and Spain. T cells, B-cell-depleted T cells, or PBMCs provided the cDNA or gDNA that served as material.

The CDR3 has 17 amino acids. Germline assignment: CDR1 KGHDR and CDR2 SFDVKD. V gave up 0 bases and J gave up 0 bases, with 11 bases separating them. Sequencing was done on a sample of peripheral blood. The chain couples TRBV24-1 to TRBJ2-1; tentatively, D is TRBD2 (5 bases). The clonotype comes from a man aged 50 to 60 who had recovered from COVID-19. The CDR3 sequence is CATSDLNGGGSYNEQFF. The CDR3 DNA reads as TGTGCCACCAGTGATTTGAACGGTGGAGGCTCCTACAATGAGCAGTTCTTC.